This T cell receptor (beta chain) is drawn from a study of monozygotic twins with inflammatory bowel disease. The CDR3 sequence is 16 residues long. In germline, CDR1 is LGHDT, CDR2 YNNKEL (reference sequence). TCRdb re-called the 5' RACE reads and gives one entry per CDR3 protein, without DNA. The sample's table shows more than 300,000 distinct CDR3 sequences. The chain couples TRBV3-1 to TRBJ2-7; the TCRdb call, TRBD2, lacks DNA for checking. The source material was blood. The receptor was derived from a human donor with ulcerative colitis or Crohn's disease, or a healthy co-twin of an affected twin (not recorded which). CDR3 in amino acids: CASSQVPSGGNYEQYF.